This T cell receptor beta chain was sequenced during a study of T cell changes during pregnancy in multiple sclerosis. TCRdb's table, derived via immunoSEQ multiplex PCR, lists solely in-frame clones and lacks some. This table has 130,000 or so clones, about 96% appearing once. The CDR3 is made up of 12 amino acids. V shed 4 bases and J shed 3 bases, with 7 bases lying between them. Germline values: CDR1 SGHTA, CDR2 FQGNSA. The TCR originated in a female donor with multiple sclerosis, enrolled in a pregnancy study. The V call is TRBV7-2, the J call TRBJ2-7, with D possibly being TRBD2 (6 bases). The sample here was peripheral blood, taken after pregnancy. The CDR3 bases are TGTGCCAGCAGCTCGACTAGCTACGAGCAGTACTTC. Translating it yields CASSSTSYEQYF.